This TCR beta chain was found in a study of response to subunit inactivated influenza vaccine (dated by TCRdb to the late 2010s). At the level of the whole study: Deep quantitative T cell receptor repertoire profiling was used in the study to track responses to a trivalent subunit inactivated influenza vaccine.

Results the study describes overall, beyond this receptor: According to the authors, only a limited number of new T cells may be recruited by each seasonal influenza vaccination.

With regard to this clonotype: Its antigen remains undetermined. Per-base qualities were not stored, and no clone one base away is much larger.

The method was RT-PCR. The sample was run on an Illumina HiSeq 2500. TCRdb reran the public reads through fastp at Q25 and MiXCR, keeping productive beta chains. CDR3 protein duplicates are merged, each entry listing the most common genes and DNA. The sample profile shows 650,000 to 800,000 distinct CDR3 sequences; over 11% of them were found once. Approximately 7% of the sample comes from the top ten. For CDR1 and CDR2, the germline V gene lists SNHLY and FYNNEI. V has 7 bases trimmed and J has 6 bases trimmed; junction bases matching no gene number 5. From the cysteine up to the phenylalanine, the CDR3 has a length of 14 residues. Only the CDR3 DNA is retained, 42 bases long and in frame from the first base.

The chain was built from TRBV2 and TRBJ2-1; TRBD2 aligns with 11 central bases. This sequence was found in a man in his fifties or sixties who received an inactivated influenza vaccine. Donor details come from another sample of the same person, matched by shared clones. Sample: PBMCs from blood, taken 14 days before vaccination. The CDR3 sequence is CASISGRAGNEQFF. The bases are TGTGCCAGCATTAGCGGGAGGGCCGGCAATGAGCAGTTCTTC.